This T cell receptor (beta chain) was found in a study of blood T cells in healthy people across ages. A sample-barcoded 5' primer and a J-beta primer mix were used in a second PCR of about 7 to 11 cycles. Every cDNA was tagged by a template-switch adaptor with 12 random nucleotides. TCRdb fed the 5' RACE reads into MiXCR, producing one record per CDR3 protein. The sample includes 1.5 million to 2 million distinct CDR3 sequences, about 28% of them seen just once. J lost 4 bases, V lost 7 bases, and 6 bases had no gene match. The CDR3 runs 14 residues. Germline-derived CDR1 and CDR2 are SNHLY and FYNNEI.

The sequence was obtained from a woman younger than 45 in good health. The chain links TRBV2 to TRBJ1-4; TRBD1 matches 7 bases. Sequenced: blood. The CDR3 nucleotides read TGTGCCAGCACCACGTCAGGGGGTAATGAAAAACTGTTTTTT. Its protein is CASTTSGGNEKLFF.